Sequencing of this T cell receptor beta chain was carried out in a study of T-cell reconstitution after alpha-beta-depleted transplantation in children. Findings and caveats of the study: At around two months after transplant, the alpha-beta T cells were reportedly derived from several hundred expanded clones that came from non-depleted graft cells.

V was pared by 0 bases and J by 8 bases, with 10 bases between. There are 13 residues in the CDR3. The germline CDR1 and CDR2 sequences are SQVTM and ANQGSEA. Unique molecular identifiers were used to barcode this TCRbeta library. TCRdb re-analysed the PCR reads in MiXCR, keeping a single row per CDR3 protein. Of 600,000 or so distinct CDR3 sequences listed, roughly 24% were seen once; the top ten hold less than 15%. As to this clonotype: What it binds is unknown.

This rearrangement joins TRBV29-1 to TRBJ1-4; D call uncertain. The specimen comprised PBMCs, mostly from graft donor cells, sampled 360 days after TCRalphabeta/CD19-depleted stem cell transplant. The sequence was collected from a boy younger than two who had a stem cell transplant for acute myeloid leukemia, so the T cells may come from the graft donor. CDR3 sequence (DNA): TGCAGCGTTGAAGAGGATGCGCGAGAAAAACTGTTTTTT. This codes for CSVEEDAREKLFF. The complete variable domain, with remaining parts taken from reference TRBV29-1 and TRBJ1-4, reads SAVISQKPSRDICQRGTSLTIQCQVDSQVTMMFWYRQQPGQSLTLIATANQGSEATYESGFVIDKFPISRPNLTFSTLTVSNMSPEDSSIYLCSVEEDAREKLFFGSGTQLSVL.